Listed below are T cell receptor beta chains from one sample, sequenced in a study of blood T cell repertoires in COVID-19. Some clones are missing from TCRdb's copy, which holds only in-frame ones; the method was immunoSEQ multiplex PCR. Of about 380,000 clones in the sample, more than 70% were seen once. The material sequenced was PBMCs or T cells enriched from blood (not recorded which). These receptors were taken from a young man who had recovered from COVID-19. The CDR3 runs from the conserved cysteine through the conserved F or W. D genes are given only for firm matches. Rows may omit the clone size; those that give it use once, few, many or a size class.

D	V	J	size	CDR3	DNA
-	TRBV19	TRBJ1-5	-	CASNLGEYRTQPQHF	TGTGCCAGTAACCTCGGGGAGTATCGGACTCAGCCCCAGCATTTT
-	TRBV12-3/TRBV12-4	TRBJ1-5	few	CASSNGQQPQHF	TGTGCCAGCAGTAACGGACAGCAGCCCCAGCATTTT
-	TRBV6-5	TRBJ1-5	-	CASSSRGGPQHF	TGTGCCAGCAGTTCACGGGGTGGGCCCCAGCATTTT
TRBD2	TRBV27	TRBJ2-1	-	CASSLGLAGVDEQFF	TGTGCCAGCAGTTTGGGACTAGCGGGGGTCGATGAGCAGTTCTTC
TRBD2	TRBV5-4	TRBJ2-7	-	CASSPGGAYEQYF	TGTGCCAGCAGCCCGGGGGGGGCCTACGAGCAGTACTTC
-	TRBV9	TRBJ2-7	-	CASSVGGAGYEQYF	TGTGCCAGCAGCGTTGGAGGGGCAGGTTACGAGCAGTACTTC
TRBD1	TRBV14	TRBJ1-1	-	CASSQAGTGAEAFF	TGTGCCAGCAGCCAAGCCGGGACAGGGGCTGAAGCTTTCTTT
-	TRBV3-1/TRBV3-2	TRBJ1-2	-	CASSTGGRDVHTF	TGTGCCAGCAGCACCGGGGGTAGGGACGTCCACACCTTC
TRBD1	TRBV11-3	TRBJ2-1	-	CASSPRDSSSYNEQFF	TGTGCCAGCAGCCCCCGGGACAGCAGCTCCTACAATGAGCAGTTCTTC
-	TRBV5-1	TRBJ1-4	-	CASSFGGGEWEKLFF	TGCGCCAGCAGCTTCGGGGGGGGCGAGTGGGAAAAACTGTTTTTT
TRBD1	TRBV6-5	TRBJ1-3	-	CASSYDRGGGNTIYF	TGTGCCAGCAGTTACGACAGGGGGGGTGGAAACACCATATATTTT
TRBD2	TRBV5-5	TRBJ2-7	-	CASMWRGTYEQYF	TGTGCCAGCATGTGGCGGGGGACCTACGAGCAGTACTTC
TRBD1	TRBV4-1	TRBJ2-4	-	CASSQPGGVDKNIQYF	TGCGCCAGCAGCCAACCAGGGGGCGTTGACAAAAACATTCAGTACTTC
TRBD2	TRBV7-9	TRBJ2-3	-	CASSRPSGGSTDTQYF	TGTGCCAGCAGCCGCCCTAGCGGGGGGAGCACAGATACGCAGTATTTT
-	TRBV7-6	TRBJ1-5	-	CASSFGSGQPQHF	TGTGCCAGCAGCTTTGGTTCAGGGCAGCCCCAGCATTTT
-	TRBV5-5	TRBJ1-3	-	CASSLASRGNTIYF	TGTGCCAGCAGCTTGGCGTCCAGGGGAAACACCATATATTTT
-	TRBV23-1	TRBJ1-3	once	CASSQSFRQAHRKGTIYF	TGCGCCAGCAGTCAATCATTTCGACAGGCCCATCGGAAAGGCACCATATATTTT
-	TRBV27	TRBJ1-5	few	CASSLNGGLNQPQHF	TGTGCCAGCAGTTTAAATGGGGGACTCAATCAGCCCCAGCATTTT
TRBD1	TRBV19	TRBJ2-7	-	CATRTRGQGISEQYF	TGTGCCACCCGGACCCGAGGACAGGGAATCAGCGAGCAGTACTTC
TRBD1	TRBV6-5	TRBJ1-2	once	CATRGQGQDYGYTF	TGTGCCACCAGAGGACAGGGACAAGACTATGGCTACACCTTC
-	TRBV3-1/TRBV3-2	TRBJ2-1	-	CASSQTGNEQFF	TGTGCCAGCAGCCAAACGGGGAATGAGCAGTTCTTC
-	TRBV20-1	TRBJ2-3	-	CSASSPQRGTDTQYF	TGCAGTGCTAGTTCTCCACAGCGGGGCACAGATACGCAGTATTTT
TRBD1	TRBV14	TRBJ1-1	-	CASSQVGDRGRVAFF	TGTGCCAGCAGCCAAGTCGGGGACAGGGGGCGAGTAGCTTTCTTT
TRBD1	TRBV7-3	TRBJ1-1	-	CASSLTGMNTEAFF	TGTGCCAGCAGCTTGACAGGGATGAACACTGAAGCTTTCTTT
-	TRBV3-1/TRBV3-2	TRBJ2-2	-	CASSQERYSCLRGNTGELFF	TGTGCCAGCAGCCAAGAACGATACAGTTGCTTAAGGGGGAACACCGGGGAGCTGTTTTTT
-	TRBV4-1	TRBJ1-4	once	CASSPPQGLGEKLFF	TGCGCCAGCAGCCCACCCCAGGGCCTAGGGGAAAAACTGTTTTTT